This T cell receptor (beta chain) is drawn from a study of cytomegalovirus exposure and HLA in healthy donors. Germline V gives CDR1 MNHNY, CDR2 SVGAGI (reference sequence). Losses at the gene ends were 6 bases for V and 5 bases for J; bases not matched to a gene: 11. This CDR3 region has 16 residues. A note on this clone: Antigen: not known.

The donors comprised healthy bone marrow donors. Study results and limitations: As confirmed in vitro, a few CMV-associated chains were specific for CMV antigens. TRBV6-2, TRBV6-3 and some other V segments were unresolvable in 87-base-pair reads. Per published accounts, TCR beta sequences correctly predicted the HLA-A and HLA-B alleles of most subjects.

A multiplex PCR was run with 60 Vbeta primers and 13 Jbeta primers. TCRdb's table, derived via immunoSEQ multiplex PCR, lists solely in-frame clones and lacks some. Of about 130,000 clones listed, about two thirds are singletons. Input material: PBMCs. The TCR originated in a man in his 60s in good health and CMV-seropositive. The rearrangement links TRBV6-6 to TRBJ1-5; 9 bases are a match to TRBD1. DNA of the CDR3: TGTGCCAGCAGGTCCTGGGACAGGGATAGGTATCAGCCCCAGCATTTT. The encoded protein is CASRSWDRDRYQPQHF.